This TCR beta chain was documented in a study of shared T cell receptors in the human thymus. The CDR3 spans 15 residues. Germline V CDR1 and CDR2: MNHEY, SMNVEV (reference sequence). V lost 6 bases to trimming and J lost 5 bases, with 18 bases between them. TCRdb's copy holds only in-frame clones and misses some; the assay was immunoSEQ multiplex PCR. The top ten clones hold more than 0.01% of a sample with 450,000 to 650,000 clones, around three quarters of them seen once. These sequences were also reported in another study, on human thymus T cells. From that study: Resected material from corrective heart surgery provided the thymus tissue analysed. Seemingly biased V and J gene usage marked thymic and blood repertoires.

This receptor was taken from a boy under three years old with a congenital heart defect. Sequences were obtained from thymocytes. J is TRBJ2-3 and V is TRBV27, with D possibly being TRBD1 (5 bases). This chain's CDR3 is CASRRRGPEKDTQYF. Here the CDR3 DNA reads TGTGCCAGCAGAAGAAGGGGCCCGGAGAAAGATACGCAGTATTTT.